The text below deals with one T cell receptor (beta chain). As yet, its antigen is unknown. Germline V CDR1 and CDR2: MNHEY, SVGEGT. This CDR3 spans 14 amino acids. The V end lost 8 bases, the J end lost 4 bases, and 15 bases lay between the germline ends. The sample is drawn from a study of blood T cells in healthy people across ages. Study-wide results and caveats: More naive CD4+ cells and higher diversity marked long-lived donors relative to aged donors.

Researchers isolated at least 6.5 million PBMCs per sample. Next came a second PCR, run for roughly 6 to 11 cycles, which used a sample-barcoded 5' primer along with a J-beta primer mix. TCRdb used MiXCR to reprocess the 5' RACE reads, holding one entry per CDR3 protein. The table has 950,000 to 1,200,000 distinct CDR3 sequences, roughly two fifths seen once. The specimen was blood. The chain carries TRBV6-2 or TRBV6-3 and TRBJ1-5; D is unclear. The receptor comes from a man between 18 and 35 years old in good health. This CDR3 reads CASSLERSNQPQHF. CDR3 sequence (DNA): TGTGCCAGCTCGCTAGAGCGATCAAATCAGCCCCAGCATTTT.